Listed here are 9 T cell receptor beta chains from one sample, sequenced in a study of shared clonotypes between healthy human individuals. This table comes from immunoSEQ multiplex PCR, and its TCRdb copy is limited to in-frame clones, with some not included. This repertoire shows over 2 million clones, about 95% found once; its top ten account for about 1.1%. Naivety among CD8 cells was defined by CD45RO negativity and positive CCR7 selection, thereby excluding terminally differentiated effector memory CD45RA+ cells. The source material was naive CD8+ T cells sorted from blood. The source of these receptors is a young man in good health.

J is TRBJ1-5 and V is TRBV6-5; D perhaps matches TRBD1 (6 bases). The CDR3 covers 15 residues. Trimming shortened V by 4 bases and J by 1 base, and 11 bases separated the two germline ends. The germline gives CDR1 MNHEY, CDR2 SVGAGI. CDR3 protein: CASSFSGASNQPQHF. For the CDR3, the DNA is TGTGCCAGCAGTTTCTCAGGGGCCAGCAATCAGCCCCAGCATTTT.

The chain recombines TRBV10-3 with TRBJ2-1; the D gene is possibly TRBD1 (6 bases). This CDR3 has 13 residues. Germline V gene lookup returns CDR1 ENHRY and CDR2 SYGVKD. V lost 10 bases and J lost 2, with 12 bases in between. The CDR3 spells CATLTGTYNEQFF. In DNA, the CDR3 is TGTGCCACTCTCACAGGGACCTACAATGAGCAGTTCTTC.

The gene calls are TRBV7-2 and TRBJ2-7, with D uncertain. The germline gives CDR1 SGHTA, CDR2 FQGNSA. This CDR3 is 13 amino acids long. V was trimmed by 5 bases and J by 0 bases, leaving 8 bases between them. The DNA of the CDR3 is TGTGCCAGCAGCCCCAGGAGCTCCTACGAGCAGTACTTC. The encoded protein is CASSPRSSYEQYF.

The chain recombines TRBV27 with TRBJ2-7; a weak D match, TRBD1 (5 bases). The CDR3 covers 12 residues. V was clipped by 3 bases and J by 7 bases, with 10 bases between them. The germline CDR1 and CDR2 sequences are MNHEY and SMNVEV (reference sequence). The CDR3 reads CASSFSQGEQYF. The DNA for the CDR3 is TGTGCCAGCAGTTTTTCTCAGGGAGAGCAGTACTTC.

The chain carries TRBV27 and TRBJ2-1; 9 bases are shared with TRBD1. Germline V lookup: CDR1 MNHEY, CDR2 SMNVEV (reference sequence). The CDR3 covers 16 residues. Trimming took 6 bases from V and 7 from J; bases not matched to a gene: 13. Here the CDR3 DNA reads TGTGCCAGCAGCCGGGACAGGGCTCTGGTCTTAAATGAGCAGTTCTTC. Residues: CASSRDRALVLNEQFF.

V gene TRBV27 combines with J gene TRBJ1-2; maybe TRBD1 (5 bases). Trimming left V 4 bases short and J 6 bases short, with 15 bases between. The CDR3 extends over 14 amino acids. In germline, CDR1 is MNHEY, CDR2 SMNVEV (reference sequence). CDR3: CASSSSTVTHGYTF. The CDR3 DNA follows: TGTGCCAGCAGTTCCTCGACAGTTACTCATGGCTACACCTTC.

V and J are TRBV5-6 and TRBJ1-3; no clear D gene. In germline, CDR1 is SGHDT, CDR2 YYEEEE. V lost 0 bases and J 0 bases, leaving 7 bases between the germline ends. There are 15 residues in the CDR3. The CDR3 sequence is CASSLDRYSGNTIYF. CDR3 coding DNA: TGTGCCAGCAGCTTGGACCGGTACTCTGGAAACACCATATATTTT.

The chain recombines TRBV7-9 with TRBJ1-2; the match to TRBD1 covers 7 bases. Looked up from germline, CDR1 is SEHNR and CDR2 is FQNEAQ (reference sequence). The CDR3 runs 14 residues. The ends lost 5 bases at V and 2 bases at J; junction bases unmatched: 5. For the CDR3, the DNA is TGTGCCAGCAGCAAGGGACAGACGAACTATGGCTACACCTTC. Its translation is CASSKGQTNYGYTF. The full variable domain, rest sourced from reference TRBV7-9 and TRBJ1-2, is DTGVSQNPRHKITKRGQNVTFRCDPISEHNRLYWYRQTLGQGPEFLTYFQNEAQLEKSRLLSDRFSAERPKGSFSTLEIQRTEQGDSAMYLCASSKGQTNYGYTFGSGTRLTVV.

About this clone itself: Other DNA sequences in the same sample also yield this CDR3. V gene TRBV18 combines with J gene TRBJ2-3; 8 bases map to TRBD2. The CDR3 has 14 amino acids. CDR1 is KGHSH and CDR2 is LQKENI in the germline V gene. The J segment lost 3 bases and the V segment lost 3 bases, leaving 2 bases of the junction unmatched. The DNA for the CDR3 is TGTGCCAGCTCACCGACGGGGGGGACAGATACGCAGTATTTT. Protein: CASSPTGGTDTQYF.